The 29 T cell receptor beta chains below were found in one sample sequenced in a study of identical twins. In TCRdb, the 5' RACE reads were re-called with MiXCR into one record per CDR3 protein. The repertoire holds under 900,000 distinct CDR3 sequences, with about 20% as singletons. These data were also reused for a study on T cells expressing NK-cell markers.

Sequencing was carried out using PBMCs. These receptors came from a young woman in good health.

This clonotype came up a few times. This sequence joins TRBV20-1 and TRBJ2-1, with D uncertain. Germline assignment: CDR1 DFQATT and CDR2 SNEGSKA (reference sequence). The length of the CDR3 is 13 residues. With 3 bases removed from V and 4 bases from J, the gap between germline ends came to 10 bases. This chain's CDR3 is CSASPDLYNEQFF. CDR3 sequence (DNA): TGCAGTGCTAGCCCGGACCTTTACAATGAGCAGTTCTTC.

This clonotype was seen more than once but under ten times. The CDR3 DNA is TGTGCCAGCAGCGTAGAAAGAGGGCCCCTATTAGGTACAGATACGCAGTATTTT. Its translation is CASSVERGPLLGTDTQYF. The gene calls are TRBV9 and TRBJ2-3; a possible D gene is TRBD2 (5 bases). Germline V lookup: CDR1 SGDLS, CDR2 YYNGEE. V lost 0 bases and J 3 bases, leaving 20 bases between the germline ends. This CDR3 spans 18 amino acids.

This clonotype was seen a handful of times. The J gene is TRBJ2-5, the V gene TRBV7-8; tentatively, D is TRBD2 (6 bases). The V gene lost 1 base and the J gene lost 5 bases, with 11 bases spanning the gap. The CDR3 contains 14 residues. CDR1 and CDR2 (germline): SGHVS, FQNEAQ. CDR3 region: CASSLVASAETQYF. The CDR3 DNA is TGTGCCAGCAGCTTAGTGGCTAGCGCTGAGACCCAGTACTTC.

This clonotype was seen at least ten times. The chain is built from TRBV5-1 and TRBJ1-2; D uncertain. V was shortened by 0 bases and J by 6 bases, with 12 bases between the two germline ends. The CDR3 is made up of 14 amino acids. Germline CDR1 is SGHRS and CDR2 is YFSETQ. CDR3 in amino acids: CASSLANGLNGYTF. The DNA of the CDR3 is TGCGCCAGCAGCTTGGCCAACGGACTAAATGGCTACACCTTC.

This clonotype was detected only a few times. The V call is TRBV20-1, the J call TRBJ2-3, with 12 bases aligning to TRBD2. The germline gives CDR1 DFQATT, CDR2 SNEGSKA (reference sequence). The CDR3 covers 14 residues. Unmatched junction bases numbered 4, after V lost 5 bases and J lost 4 bases. DNA of the CDR3: TGCAGTGCTCCGACTAGCGGGAGCGCAGATACGCAGTATTTT. This sequence encodes CSAPTSGSADTQYF.

The chain carries TRBV4-3 and TRBJ1-5; D gene uncertain. CDR1 LGHNA and CDR2 YSLEER come from the germline V gene. The V end was cut by 0 bases, the J end by 4 bases, with 10 bases between. This CDR3 is 15 amino acids long. In nucleotides, the CDR3 is TGCGCCAGCAGCCAAGAGGTAGCCCAAAATCAGCCCCAGCATTTT. Residues: CASSQEVAQNQPQHF.

The rearrangement joins TRBV29-1 to TRBJ1-5; TRBD1 might be the D (5 bases). Germline V gives CDR1 SQVTM, CDR2 ANQGSEA. V was cut by 4 bases and J by 3 bases, with 7 bases left in between. The CDR3 sequence is 12 residues long. The CDR3 loop reads CSVGGVNQPQHF. The CDR3 DNA reads as TGCAGCGTTGGAGGGGTCAATCAGCCCCAGCATTTT. Looking up the rest from reference TRBV29-1 and TRBJ1-5 gives the full variable domain: SAVISQKPSRDICQRGTSLTIQCQVDSQVTMMFWYRQQPGQSLTLIATANQGSEATYESGFVIDKFPISRPNLTFSTLTVSNMSPEDSSIYLCSVGGVNQPQHFGDGTRLSIL.

The V gene is TRBV20-1, the J gene TRBJ2-5, with a weak D call TRBD2 (5 bases). Germline V gene lookup returns CDR1 DFQATT and CDR2 SNEGSKA (reference sequence). The CDR3 extends over 12 amino acids. The ends were cut back, 3 bases at V and 5 bases at J, with 10 bases in the middle. The CDR3 sequence is CSARPSFETQYF. CDR3 bases: TGCAGTGCTAGGCCTAGCTTTGAGACCCAGTACTTC.

V usage is TRBV7-3 and J usage is TRBJ2-3, with D possibly being TRBD2 (7 bases). CDR3 length: 16 amino acids. From germline, CDR1 is SGHTA and CDR2 FQGTGA. The V and J ends lost 1 base and 0 bases respectively, with 11 bases between them. CDR3 DNA sequence: TGTGCCAGCAGCTTAAGCGGGGGCGGTAGCACAGATACGCAGTATTTT. Translation: CASSLSGGGSTDTQYF. Full variable domain (remainder filled in from reference TRBV7-3 and TRBJ2-3): GAGVSQTPSNKVTEKGKYVELRCDPISGHTALYWYRQSLGQGPEFLIYFQGTGAADDSGLPNDRFFAVRPEGSVSTLKIQRTERGDSAVYLCASSLSGGGSTDTQYFGPGTRLTVL.

Only a few counts were recorded for this clonotype. This rearrangement joins TRBV28 to TRBJ2-5, with TRBD1 matching over 8 bases. The CDR3 extends over 16 amino acids. In germline, CDR1 is MDHEN, CDR2 SYDVKM. With 3 bases clipped from V and 4 bases from J, the junction kept 10 bases outside the gene matches. The CDR3 region is CASSFQGATTRETQYF. CDR3 DNA: TGTGCCAGCAGTTTCCAGGGGGCGACGACTAGAGAGACCCAGTACTTC. Full variable domain (outside the CDR3, taken from reference TRBV28 and TRBJ2-5): DVKVTQSSRYLVKRTGEKVFLECVQDMDHENMFWYRQDPGLGLRLIYFSYDVKMKEKGDIPEGYSVSREKKERFSLILESASTNQTSMYLCASSFQGATTRETQYFGPGTRLLVL.

The table lists this clonotype with a few counts. The chain carries TRBV6-2 or TRBV6-3 and TRBJ2-1; D not certain. This CDR3 spans 13 amino acids. The germline gives CDR1 MNHEY, CDR2 SVGEGT. V shed 2 bases and J shed 8 bases, with 10 bases lying between them. CDR3 coding DNA: TGTGCCAGCAGTTACCGTAGAGGCTATGAGCAGTTCTTC. This sequence encodes CASSYRRGYEQFF.

CDR3 coding DNA: TGTGCCAGCAGCTTTGGACAGGGTGGATTCTACGAGCAGTACTTC. Its translation: CASSFGQGGFYEQYF. V gene TRBV11-2 combines with J gene TRBJ2-7; 8 bases are a match to TRBD1. The V and J ends lost 3 bases and 3 bases, in that order; junction bases with no gene match: 7. The CDR3 length is 15 residues. CDR1 SGHAT and CDR2 FQNNGV come from the germline V gene.

V and J are TRBV20-1 and TRBJ2-3; D tentatively fits TRBD1 or TRBD2 (6 bases each). Trimming left V 0 bases short and J 6 bases short, with 13 bases between. Looked up from germline, CDR1 is DFQATT and CDR2 is SNEGSKA (reference sequence). This CDR3 has 14 amino acids. CDR3 sequence: CSARDRRGWDTQYF. For the CDR3, the DNA is TGCAGTGCTAGAGATCGGAGGGGGTGGGATACGCAGTATTTT.

This sequence joins TRBV10-3 and TRBJ2-7, with unresolved D. Trimming took 2 bases from V and 8 from J, leaving 7 bases between them. Germline CDR1 ENHRY, CDR2 SYGVKD. The CDR3 sequence is 11 residues long. CDR3: CAISEGPQQYF. Here the CDR3 DNA reads TGTGCCATCAGTGAGGGGCCGCAGCAGTACTTC.

This clonotype has at least ten counts. V and J are TRBV7-9 and TRBJ1-1, with a weak D call TRBD1 (6 bases). There are 14 residues in the CDR3. Trimming took 1 base from V and 5 from J, leaving 11 bases between them. Germline assignment: CDR1 SEHNR and CDR2 FQNEAQ (reference sequence). The CDR3 DNA reads TGTGCCAGCAGCTTAGAACAGGGTCGAACTGAAGCTTTCTTT. It specifies CASSLEQGRTEAFF.

The CDR3 sequence: CASSSGTSGSPGELFF. The CDR3 bases are TGTGCCAGCAGCTCGGGGACTAGCGGGAGTCCCGGGGAGCTGTTTTTT. V is TRBV7-9 and J is TRBJ2-2, with 14 nucleotides matching TRBD2. The CDR3 extends over 16 amino acids. Germline V CDR1 and CDR2: SEHNR, FQNEAQ (reference sequence). Trimming removed 4 bases from V and 6 bases from J; junction bases left unmatched: 4.

The chain joins TRBV10-2 to TRBJ2-5; D unclear. The CDR3 contains 15 residues. Trimming cost V 4 bases and J 9 bases, with 21 bases left between them. Germline CDR1 is WSHSY and CDR2 is SAAADI. This CDR3 is CASSVLSHPRVAQYF. In DNA, the CDR3 is TGCGCCAGCAGTGTTTTGAGCCATCCAAGAGTGGCCCAGTACTTC.

V is TRBV29-1 and J is TRBJ2-3; 7 nucleotides line up with TRBD2. V shed 6 bases, J shed 1 base, and the junction held 10 bases outside the gene matches. This CDR3 has 15 amino acids. Germline V gives CDR1 SQVTM, CDR2 ANQGSEA. The CDR3 region has the DNA TGCAGCGTCGGCAGTATGAGCGGGGGCACAGATACGCAGTATTTT. It yields the protein CSVGSMSGGTDTQYF.

This clonotype has ten or more counts. The rearrangement links TRBV12-3 or TRBV12-4 to TRBJ1-1; tentative D call: TRBD1 (5 bases). Trimming took 2 bases from V and 8 from J, leaving 12 bases between them. This CDR3 spans 13 amino acids. CDR3 sequence: CASSLTGGAEAFF. The DNA of the CDR3 is TGTGCCAGCAGTTTAACGGGAGGGGCCGAAGCTTTCTTT.

This rearrangement joins TRBV6-2 or TRBV6-3 to TRBJ2-7, with D possibly being TRBD1 or TRBD2 (5 bases each). Germline CDR1 and CDR2: MNHEY and SVGEGT. Trimming pared 5 bases from V and 9 bases from J, leaving 20 bases between. The CDR3 loop spans 14 amino acids. The CDR3, as DNA: TGTGCCAGCAGTCAGATTGGGACGCAATCCAGGCAGTACTTC. Amino acids: CASSQIGTQSRQYF.

CDR3 sequence reads: CASSSNSAQPQHF. CDR3 in DNA: TGTGCCAGCAGCTCTAACAGTGCTCAGCCCCAGCATTTT. The V and J genes are TRBV5-6 and TRBJ1-5; D is ambiguous. CDR1 is SGHDT, CDR2 YYEEEE, per germline. V dropped 3 bases and J dropped 6 bases, with 10 bases sitting between them. The CDR3 runs to 13 residues.

The sample holds a few counts of this clonotype. The chain joins TRBV12-3 or TRBV12-4 to TRBJ1-2, with TRBD1 matching over 8 bases. V gave up 4 bases and J gave up 8 bases; unmatched junction bases: 12. This CDR3 is 15 amino acids long. Written as DNA, the CDR3 is TGTGCCAGCAGTTCTCGGGACAGGTGGCAGGAAGGCTACACCTTC. The encoded protein is CASSSRDRWQEGYTF.

V is TRBV12-3 or TRBV12-4 and J is TRBJ2-7; a weak D match, TRBD2 (6 bases). The CDR3 length is 15 residues. V gave up 3 bases and J gave up 1 base, with 13 bases separating them. The CDR3 bases are TGTGCCAGCAGTTTTTCCGGGGGTGGGTCCTACGAGCAGTACTTC. Translating gives CASSFSGGGSYEQYF.

Only a few counts were recorded for this clonotype. The rearrangement joins TRBV12-3 or TRBV12-4 to TRBJ2-1; TRBD1 might be the D (6 bases). This CDR3 spans 14 amino acids. V lost 3 bases and J lost 7, with 13 bases in between. The CDR3 coding sequence is TGTGCCAGCAGTTTCGAGGTAGGGGGTAATGAGCAGTTCTTC. Amino acids: CASSFEVGGNEQFF.

This clonotype has more than one count but fewer than ten. The V and J genes are TRBV4-2 and TRBJ2-3, with 11 bases fitting TRBD2. The CDR3 covers 20 residues. CDR1 and CDR2 from the germline V gene are LGHNA and YNFKEQ. The V and J ends lost 1 base and 4 bases, in that order; junction bases with no gene match: 16. The CDR3 sequence: CASSQGGSGRASRGSDTQYF. CDR3 sequence (DNA): TGTGCCAGCAGCCAAGGCGGTAGCGGGAGGGCCTCGAGAGGTTCAGATACGCAGTATTTT.

This clonotype was detected a few times. The chain employs TRBV29-1 and TRBJ2-7; the match to TRBD2 covers 9 bases. Germline V gives CDR1 SQVTM, CDR2 ANQGSEA. The CDR3 is 15 residues long. Unmatched junction bases numbered 9, after V lost 4 bases and J lost 2 bases. The CDR3 here is CSVALRLAEPYEQYF. As DNA, the CDR3 is TGCAGCGTTGCCCTAAGACTAGCGGAACCCTACGAGCAGTACTTC.

The chain recombines TRBV7-2 with TRBJ2-1; the D call may be TRBD1 or TRBD2 (5 bases each). Germline V gives CDR1 SGHTA, CDR2 FQGNSA. The CDR3 spans 15 residues. V was shortened by 3 bases and J by 4 bases, with 13 bases between the two germline ends. CDR3 sequence: CASSFTVEGYNEQFF. The CDR3 DNA reads as TGTGCCAGCAGCTTCACAGTTGAGGGGTACAATGAGCAGTTCTTC.

V usage is TRBV12-3 or TRBV12-4 and J usage is TRBJ1-2, with a possible D match to TRBD1 (5 bases). V was shortened by 3 bases and J by 2 bases, with 10 bases between the two germline ends. This CDR3 region has 14 residues. CDR3 sequence reads: CASSFAAGNYGYTF. In nucleotides, the CDR3 is TGTGCCAGCAGTTTTGCTGCAGGGAACTATGGCTACACCTTC.

The chain recombines TRBV7-6 with TRBJ2-1; D possibly corresponds to TRBD1 (6 bases). From germline, CDR1 is SGHVS and CDR2 FNYEAQ. This CDR3 has 14 residues. Trimming shortened V by 5 bases and J by 6 bases, and 14 bases separated the two germline ends. The CDR3 DNA reads as TGTGCCAGCAGCGAAACAGGGTTCGGCAATGAGCAGTTCTTC. Encoded protein: CASSETGFGNEQFF. Full variable domain (rest looked up from reference TRBV7-6 and TRBJ2-1): GAGVSQSPRYKVTKRGQDVALRCDPISGHVSLYWYRQALGQGPEFLTYFNYEAQQDKSGLPNDRFSAERPEGSISTLTIQRTEQRDSAMYRCASSETGFGNEQFFGPGTRLTVL.